The 22 T cell receptor beta chains presented below share a single source sample, sequenced in a study of CD8+ T cells in alopecia areata. Extracted RNA was reverse transcribed, and the resulting cDNA served as sequencing template. The table came from immunoSEQ multiplex PCR; TCRdb's copy has only in-frame clones and leaves some out. The sample shows over 50,000 clones, about 45% of them seen only once. The source material was CD8+ T cells sorted from blood, sampled at week 0. These receptors came from a human donor with alopecia areata.

The chain combines TRBV19 with TRBJ2-2, with unresolved D. The ends were cut back, 8 bases at V and 6 bases at J, with 13 bases in the middle. The CDR3 extends over 13 amino acids. Germline V CDR1 and CDR2: LNHDA, SQIVND (reference sequence). CDR3 amino acids: CASSLGIAGELFF. Here the CDR3 DNA reads TGTGCCAGTTCTTTGGGGATCGCCGGGGAGCTGTTTTTT.

CDR3 in amino acids: CASSPARNEQFF. The CDR3 nucleotides read TGTGCCAGCAGCCCTGCGAGGAATGAGCAGTTCTTC. The chain is built from TRBV7-9 and TRBJ2-1; D is unresolved. Germline V lookup: CDR1 SEHNR, CDR2 FQNEAQ (reference sequence). This CDR3 region has 12 residues. Trimming took off 5 bases at V and 7 bases at J, with 9 bases between the two ends.

This chain connects TRBV27 to TRBJ2-7; D perhaps matches TRBD2 (7 bases). This CDR3 spans 13 amino acids. The germline V and J ends were trimmed by 3 bases and 6 bases, with 12 bases remaining between them. The germline gives CDR1 MNHEY, CDR2 SMNVEV (reference sequence). The CDR3 region has the DNA TGTGCCAGCAGTTTTGGCGGGGGCGGCGAGCAGTACTTC. Amino acids: CASSFGGGGEQYF.

A few counts support this clone. This chain uses TRBV7-2 with TRBJ2-7; D may be TRBD2 (6 bases). Trimming cost V 5 bases and J 1 base, with 18 bases left between them. Germline V CDR1 and CDR2: SGHTA, FQGNSA. The CDR3 contains 16 residues. Written as DNA, the CDR3 is TGTGCCAGCAGCCGGTACGGGCGGGATTTATCCTACGAGCAGTACTTC. It specifies CASSRYGRDLSYEQYF.

This chain uses TRBV29-1 with TRBJ2-2; no clear D. Germline V gene lookup returns CDR1 SQVTM and CDR2 ANQGSEA. Trimming cost V 5 bases and J 1 base, with 8 bases left between them. The CDR3 is made up of 13 amino acids. The CDR3 nucleotides read TGCAGCGTTCGGACGGGGAACACCGGGGAGCTGTTTTTT. As protein: CSVRTGNTGELFF.

The chain recombines TRBV9 with TRBJ2-3; 9 nucleotides align to TRBD1. V shed 0 bases, J shed 5 bases, and the junction held 7 bases outside the gene matches. The CDR3 is made up of 16 amino acids. The V gene's germline CDR1 is SGDLS and CDR2 YYNGEE. This chain's CDR3 is CASSVAGTGSEDTQYF. For the CDR3, the DNA is TGTGCCAGCAGCGTAGCTGGGACAGGGAGCGAAGATACGCAGTATTTT.

This chain connects TRBV14 to TRBJ1-1; D might be TRBD1 (6 bases). The CDR3 has 11 amino acids. Trimming took off 4 bases at V and 7 bases at J, with 7 bases between the two ends. The germline V gene has CDR1 SGHDN and CDR2 FVKESK. The chain's CDR3 is CASSPDSEAFF. The CDR3 DNA sequence: TGTGCCAGCAGCCCGGACAGTGAAGCTTTCTTT.

This clone was counted between two and nine times. V gene TRBV25-1 combines with J gene TRBJ1-3; D unclear. CDR1 is MGHDK and CDR2 is SYGVNS in the germline V gene. V dropped 4 bases and J dropped 4 bases, with 17 bases sitting between them. The CDR3 runs to 16 residues. CDR3 DNA: TGTGCCAGCAGTGGCCCCCATGGGTCGCAGGGAAACACCATATATTTT. It codes for CASSGPHGSQGNTIYF.

The chain couples TRBV30 to TRBJ2-2; D gene unclear. Trimming shortened V by 5 bases and J by 5 bases, and 6 bases separated the two germline ends. Germline values: CDR1 GTSNPN, CDR2 SVGIG (reference sequence). This CDR3 comprises 11 residues. Here the CDR3 DNA reads TGTGCCTGGTTGAGGACCGGGGAGCTGTTTTTT. Residues: CAWLRTGELFF.

This clone came up many times. The likely explanation is a read error, given a far larger clone one base away. The chain uses TRBV5-4 and TRBJ2-1; 12 bases fit TRBD2. CDR3 length: 16 amino acids. V lost 0 bases to trimming and J lost 7 bases; unmatched junction nucleotides: 5. Germline CDR1 reads SGHNT; CDR2 reads YYREEE (reference sequence). CDR3 loop: CASSLVPSGRGNEQFF. The DNA of the CDR3 is TGTGCCAGCAGCTTGGTTCCTAGCGGGAGGGGGAATGAGCAGTTCTTC.

This clone occurred a few times. The V call is TRBV29-1, the J call TRBJ2-1; D could derive from TRBD1 or TRBD2 (5 bases each). Germline lookup yields CDR1 SQVTM and CDR2 ANQGSEA. V was trimmed by 6 bases and J by 2 bases, leaving 14 bases between them. The CDR3 runs to 14 residues. In DNA form, the CDR3 reads TGCAGCGTACACCCGGGACGGCCCTACAATGAGCAGTTCTTC. It specifies CSVHPGRPYNEQFF.

This clone has only a few counts. V and J are TRBV7-9 and TRBJ1-1; unclear D gene. Trimming shortened V by 2 bases and J by 1 base, and 11 bases separated the two germline ends. The CDR3 extends over 15 amino acids. Germline V gene lookup returns CDR1 SEHNR and CDR2 FQNEAQ (reference sequence). CDR3 sequence: CASSLPAATNTEAFF. CDR3 DNA sequence: TGTGCCAGCAGCTTACCCGCGGCGACGAACACTGAAGCTTTCTTT.

This clone was observed a handful of times. The V call is TRBV20-1, the J call TRBJ2-1; no reliable D call. The V and J ends lost 5 bases and 3 bases respectively, with 5 bases between them. The CDR3 length is 11 residues. Germline V lookup: CDR1 DFQATT, CDR2 SNEGSKA (reference sequence). The chain's CDR3 is CSAPIYNEQFF. In DNA, the CDR3 is TGCAGTGCTCCAATCTACAATGAGCAGTTCTTC.

V and J are TRBV5-4 and TRBJ2-6, with no clear D. The germline CDR1 and CDR2 sequences are SGHNT and YYREEE (reference sequence). CDR3 length equals 11 residues. Written as DNA, the CDR3 is TGTGTAACGGCTGGGGCCAACGTCCTGACTTTC. This translates into CVTAGANVLTF. The full variable domain, its missing parts supplied by reference TRBV5-4 and TRBJ2-6, is ETGVTQSPTHLIKTRGQQVTLRCSSQSGHNTVSWYQQALGQGPQFIFQYYREEENGRGNFPPRFSGLQFPNYSSELNVNALELDDSALYLCVTAGANVLTFGAGSRLTVL.

This chain links TRBV29-1 with TRBJ2-1, with 8 bases aligning to TRBD2. Germline CDR1 and CDR2: SQVTM and ANQGSEA. V lost 6 bases, J lost 0 bases, and 4 bases stayed unmatched. CDR3 size: 14 residues. The CDR3 nucleotides are TGCAGCGTGCCTACTAGCGGCTCCTACAATGAGCAGTTCTTC. Protein product: CSVPTSGSYNEQFF.

The chain employs TRBV29-1 and TRBJ2-5; the match to TRBD2 covers 9 bases. The CDR3 consists of 16 residues. Germline V gene sequence: CDR1 SQVTM, CDR2 ANQGSEA. V lost 7 bases, J lost 4 bases, and 16 bases stayed unmatched. CDR3 coding DNA: TGCAGCGCCCTGGCGCCTAGCGGGGCGAGAAGAGAGACCCAGTACTTC. Translation gives CSALAPSGARRETQYF.

The chain employs TRBV4-1 and TRBJ2-7, with D hard to call. The CDR3 is 12 amino acids. V gave up 4 bases and J gave up 5 bases, with 9 bases separating them. Germline assignment: CDR1 MGHRA and CDR2 YSYEKL. Written as DNA, the CDR3 is TGCGCCAGCAGCCGAATCCCAAACGAGCAGTACTTC. This translates into CASSRIPNEQYF.

This clone turned up a few times. The chain combines TRBV7-9 with TRBJ2-1; TRBD1 aligns across 7 bases. Germline CDR1 is SEHNR and CDR2 is FQNEAQ (reference sequence). Trimming at V came to 4 bases and at J to 10 bases, leaving 16 bases not matched to a gene. This CDR3 region has 16 residues. This CDR3 is CASSYSGTDATFEQFF. The CDR3 nucleotides are TGTGCCAGCAGCTACTCCGGGACAGACGCGACTTTCGAGCAGTTCTTC.

This clone was recorded many times. The genes are TRBV5-5 and TRBJ2-1; D may be TRBD1 or TRBD2 (5 bases each). Germline V gives CDR1 SGHKS, CDR2 YYEKEE (reference sequence). Trimming cost V 2 bases and J 3 bases, with 9 bases left between them. The CDR3 covers 14 residues. The CDR3 is CASSFWGSYNEQFF. The CDR3 region has the DNA TGTGCCAGCAGCTTCTGGGGGAGCTACAATGAGCAGTTCTTC.

This clone was counted a few times. The J gene is TRBJ2-7, the V gene TRBV10-3, with 8 bases matching TRBD2. The V gene end was trimmed by 2 bases and the J gene end by 2 bases; junction bases not matched to a gene: 2. The CDR3 runs 14 residues. Germline V lookup: CDR1 ENHRY, CDR2 SYGVKD. This CDR3 is CAISEGLAAYEQYF. CDR3 coding DNA: TGTGCCATCAGTGAGGGACTAGCAGCCTACGAGCAGTACTTC.

The chain couples TRBV7-2 to TRBJ2-1; no firm D call. Trimming shortened V by 3 bases and J by 5 bases, and 11 bases separated the two germline ends. Per the germline V gene, CDR1 is SGHTA and CDR2 is FQGNSA. There are 14 residues in the CDR3. CDR3 residues: CASSFGPYNNEQFF. The CDR3 DNA follows: TGTGCCAGCAGCTTCGGGCCCTACAACAATGAGCAGTTCTTC. Full variable domain (missing parts from reference TRBV7-2 and TRBJ2-1): GAGVSQSPSNKVTEKGKDVELRCDPISGHTALYWYRQSLGQGLEFLIYFQGNSAPDKSGLPSDRFSAERTGGSVSTLTIQRTQQEDSAVYLCASSFGPYNNEQFFGPGTRLTVL.

The CDR3 is CASSYSDPETQYF. In DNA, the CDR3 is TGTGCCAGCAGTTACTCAGATCCGGAGACCCAGTACTTC. The chain has TRBV6-6 and TRBJ2-5, with no clear D. This CDR3 is 13 amino acids long. V was trimmed by 0 bases and J by 5 bases, leaving 7 bases between them. Germline V gene data show CDR1 as MNHNY and CDR2 as SVGAGI (reference sequence).